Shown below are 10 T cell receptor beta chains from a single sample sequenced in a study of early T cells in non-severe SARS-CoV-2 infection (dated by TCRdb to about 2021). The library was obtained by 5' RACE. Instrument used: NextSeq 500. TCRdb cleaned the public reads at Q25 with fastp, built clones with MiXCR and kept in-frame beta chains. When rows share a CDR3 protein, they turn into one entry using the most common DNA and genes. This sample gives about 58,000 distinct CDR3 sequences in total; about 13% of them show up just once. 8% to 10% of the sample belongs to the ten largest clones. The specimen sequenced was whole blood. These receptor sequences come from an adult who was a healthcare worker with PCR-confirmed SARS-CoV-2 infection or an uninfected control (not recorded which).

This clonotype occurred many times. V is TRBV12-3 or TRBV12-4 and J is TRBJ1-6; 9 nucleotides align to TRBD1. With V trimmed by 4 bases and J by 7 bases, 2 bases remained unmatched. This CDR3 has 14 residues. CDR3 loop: CASSSGQGNSPLHF. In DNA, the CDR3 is TGTGCCAGCAGTTCCGGACAGGGGAATTCACCCCTCCACTTT.

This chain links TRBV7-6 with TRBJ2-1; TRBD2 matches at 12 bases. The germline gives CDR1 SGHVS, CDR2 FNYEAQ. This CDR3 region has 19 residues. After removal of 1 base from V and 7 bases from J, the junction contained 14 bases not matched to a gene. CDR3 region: CASSLVGGLAGGPGNEQFF. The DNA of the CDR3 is TGTGCCAGCAGCTTAGTTGGGGGGCTAGCGGGAGGGCCTGGAAATGAGCAGTTCTTC.

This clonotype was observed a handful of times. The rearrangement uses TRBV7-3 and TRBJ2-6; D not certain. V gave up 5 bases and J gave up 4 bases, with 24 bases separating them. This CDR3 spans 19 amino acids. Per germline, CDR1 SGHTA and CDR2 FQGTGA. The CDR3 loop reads CASSQNGMGFPSGANVLTF. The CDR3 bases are TGTGCCAGCAGCCAAAACGGCATGGGGTTTCCTTCCGGGGCCAACGTCCTGACTTTC.

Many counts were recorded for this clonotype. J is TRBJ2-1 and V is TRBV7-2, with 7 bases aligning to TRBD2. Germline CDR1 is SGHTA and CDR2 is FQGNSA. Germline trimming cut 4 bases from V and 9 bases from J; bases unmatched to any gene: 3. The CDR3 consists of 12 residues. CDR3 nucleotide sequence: TGTGCCAGCAGCTGGACTAGGTTTGAGCAGTTCTTC. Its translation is CASSWTRFEQFF.

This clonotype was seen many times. For the CDR3, the DNA is TGTGCCAGCAGAAGCGGGGGCGAGGAGACCCAGTACTTC. Protein: CASRSGGEETQYF. The rearrangement links TRBV7-6 to TRBJ2-5; 8 nucleotides match TRBD2. Germline V gene data show CDR1 as SGHVS and CDR2 as FNYEAQ. Trimming took 6 bases from V and 5 from J; bases not matched to a gene: 5. The CDR3 runs 13 residues. The whole variable domain, remainder taken from reference TRBV7-6 and TRBJ2-5, is GAGVSQSPRYKVTKRGQDVALRCDPISGHVSLYWYRQALGQGPEFLTYFNYEAQQDKSGLPNDRFSAERPEGSISTLTIQRTEQRDSAMYRCASRSGGEETQYFGPGTRLLVL.

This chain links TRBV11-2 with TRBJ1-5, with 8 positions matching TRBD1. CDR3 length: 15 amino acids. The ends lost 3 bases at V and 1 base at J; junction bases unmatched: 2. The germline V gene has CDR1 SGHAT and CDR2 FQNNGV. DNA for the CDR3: TGTGCCAGCAGCTTCACAGGGGGGAGCAATCAGCCCCAGCATTTT. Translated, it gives CASSFTGGSNQPQHF.

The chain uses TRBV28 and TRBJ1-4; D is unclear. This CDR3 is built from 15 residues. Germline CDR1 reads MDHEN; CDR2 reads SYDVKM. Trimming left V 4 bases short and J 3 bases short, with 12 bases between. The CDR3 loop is CASSSVSLANEKLFF. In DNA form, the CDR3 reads TGTGCCAGCAGTTCCGTCAGTCTCGCTAATGAAAAACTGTTTTTT.

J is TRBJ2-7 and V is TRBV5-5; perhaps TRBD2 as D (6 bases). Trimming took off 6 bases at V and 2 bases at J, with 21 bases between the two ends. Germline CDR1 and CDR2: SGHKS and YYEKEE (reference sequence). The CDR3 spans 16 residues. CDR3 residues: CASNLEDVADPYEQYF. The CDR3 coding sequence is TGTGCCAGCAACCTAGAAGATGTAGCGGATCCCTACGAGCAGTACTTC.

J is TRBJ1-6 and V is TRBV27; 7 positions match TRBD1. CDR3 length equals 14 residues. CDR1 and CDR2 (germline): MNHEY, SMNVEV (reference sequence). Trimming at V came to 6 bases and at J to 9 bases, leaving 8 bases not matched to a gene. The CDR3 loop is CASRITGVVSPLHF. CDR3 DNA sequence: TGTGCCAGCAGAATAACAGGGGTTGTTTCACCCCTCCACTTT.

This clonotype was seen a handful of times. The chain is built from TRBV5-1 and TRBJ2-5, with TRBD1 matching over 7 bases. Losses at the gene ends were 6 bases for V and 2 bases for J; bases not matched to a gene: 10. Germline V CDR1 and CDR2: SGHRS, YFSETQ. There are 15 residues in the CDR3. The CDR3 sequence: CASTLLGTAQETQYF. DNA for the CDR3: TGCGCCAGCACGCTGCTAGGGACAGCTCAAGAGACCCAGTACTTC.